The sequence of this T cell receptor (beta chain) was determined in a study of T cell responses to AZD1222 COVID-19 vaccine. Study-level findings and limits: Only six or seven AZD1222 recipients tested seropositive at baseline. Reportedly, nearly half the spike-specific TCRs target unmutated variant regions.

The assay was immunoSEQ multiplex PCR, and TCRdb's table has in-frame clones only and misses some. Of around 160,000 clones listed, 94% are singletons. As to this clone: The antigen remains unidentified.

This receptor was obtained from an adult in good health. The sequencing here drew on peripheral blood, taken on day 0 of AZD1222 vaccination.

CDR3 nucleotide sequence: TGTGCCAGCAGCCAATATCACTGGAGGGGGACCGGGGAGCTGTTTTTT. This gives the protein CASSQYHWRGTGELFF. The chain joins TRBV3-1 (or the pseudogene TRBV3-2) to TRBJ2-2; the D gene could be TRBD1 or TRBD2 (6 bases each). The germline V gene has CDR1 LGHDT and CDR2 YNNKEL (reference sequence). Trimming left V 2 bases short and J 5 bases short, with 15 bases between. The CDR3 sequence is 16 residues long.